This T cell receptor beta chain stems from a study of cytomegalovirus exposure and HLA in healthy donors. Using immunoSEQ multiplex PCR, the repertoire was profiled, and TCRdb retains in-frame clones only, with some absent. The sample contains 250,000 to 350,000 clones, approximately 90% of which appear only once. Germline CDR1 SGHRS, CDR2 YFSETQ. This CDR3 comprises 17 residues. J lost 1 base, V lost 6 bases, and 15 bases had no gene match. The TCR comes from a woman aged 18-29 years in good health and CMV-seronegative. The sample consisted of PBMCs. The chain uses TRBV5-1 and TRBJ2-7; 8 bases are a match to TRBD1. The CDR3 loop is CASTQTWTGTGSYEQYF. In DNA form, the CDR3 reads TGCGCCAGCACACAAACATGGACCGGGACAGGATCCTACGAGCAGTACTTC.